A selection of T cell receptor beta chains follows, all from one sample in a study of blood T cells in healthy people across ages. Each CDR3 protein gets one entry after TCRdb re-called the 5' RACE reads with MiXCR. There are nearly 800,000 distinct CDR3 sequences in the sample; 25% occur only once, and more than 3% lies in the top ten. Another study also made use of these data, one on T cells of mothers and their children.

The source material was blood. The receptors come from a boy younger than 18 in good health. The CDR3 runs from the conserved cysteine through the conserved F or W. Fields, in order: CDR3 protein, J gene, V gene.

cdr3_aa: CASSPTPSGGRSEQFF; j_call: TRBJ2-1; v_call: TRBV4-1
cdr3_aa: CASSQTGEGSYGYTF; j_call: TRBJ1-2; v_call: TRBV3-1
cdr3_aa: CSARDYMVQEGQPQHF; j_call: TRBJ1-5; v_call: TRBV20-1
cdr3_aa: CGVGQQETQYF; j_call: TRBJ2-5; v_call: TRBV20-1
cdr3_aa: CASSRAPNSYEQYF; j_call: TRBJ2-7; v_call: TRBV27
cdr3_aa: CASSLNGRTYNEQFF; j_call: TRBJ2-1; v_call: TRBV7-2
cdr3_aa: CASSLGRTGIYNEQFF; j_call: TRBJ2-1; v_call: TRBV11-2
cdr3_aa: CASSATFGYTEAFF; j_call: TRBJ1-1; v_call: TRBV6-2/TRBV6-3
cdr3_aa: CASSRDSSYNEQFF; j_call: TRBJ2-1; v_call: TRBV5-1
cdr3_aa: CASSRTANHPLSTEAFF; j_call: TRBJ1-1; v_call: TRBV6-1
cdr3_aa: CASSTMGPHYPYEQYF; j_call: TRBJ2-7; v_call: TRBV28
cdr3_aa: CATKRADSYEQCF; j_call: TRBJ2-7; v_call: TRBV15
cdr3_aa: CASSLVPGVDEQYF; j_call: TRBJ2-7; v_call: TRBV7-2
cdr3_aa: CASRTGVLTYNEQFF; j_call: TRBJ2-1; v_call: TRBV7-2
cdr3_aa: CASSQAGFNEKLFF; j_call: TRBJ1-4; v_call: TRBV3-1